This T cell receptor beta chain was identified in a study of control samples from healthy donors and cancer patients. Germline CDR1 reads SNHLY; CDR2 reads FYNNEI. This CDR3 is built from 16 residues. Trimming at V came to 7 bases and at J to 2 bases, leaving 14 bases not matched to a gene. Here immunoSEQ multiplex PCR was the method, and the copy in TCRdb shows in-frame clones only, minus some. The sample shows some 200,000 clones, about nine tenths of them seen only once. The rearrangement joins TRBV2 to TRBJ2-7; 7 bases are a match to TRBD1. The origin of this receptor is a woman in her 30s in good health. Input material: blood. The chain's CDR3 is CASIDTPLTGAYEQYF. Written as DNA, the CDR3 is TGTGCCAGCATTGACACCCCACTTACAGGGGCCTACGAGCAGTACTTC. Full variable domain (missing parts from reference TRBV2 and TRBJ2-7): EPEVTQTPSHQVTQMGQEVILRCVPISNHLYFYWYRQILGQKVEFLVSFYNNEISEKSEIFDDQFSVERPDGSNFTLKIRSTKLEDSAMYFCASIDTPLTGAYEQYFGPGTRLTVT.